This T cell receptor beta chain was retrieved from a study of T cell responses to AZD1222 COVID-19 vaccine (dated by TCRdb to the early 2020s). Regarding the research as a whole: Because spike-specific TCR depth and breadth did not differ between the two schedules, AZD1222 recipients who got a second dose at roughly 4 weeks were pooled with those who got a second dose at roughly 12 weeks. Trial participants were enrolled by age into 18-55, 56-69 and 70-plus year subgroups, with 148, 28 and 57 TCR-sequenced participants respectively. TCR sequencing was performed for roughly 250 trial participants, of whom 200 to 210 were given two doses of AZD1222 and around 25 were given two doses of MenACWY control vaccine. Points the paper makes about the study in general: Because no day 14 peak-response samples were available, repertoires were characterized only after the peak T cell response. In the small 56-69-year group, the increase in depth fell short of significance, most likely because of low power. Only a handful of AZD1222 recipients were SARS-CoV-2 seropositive at baseline, limiting conclusions about previously exposed vaccinees. Spike-specific TCR breadth and depth rose significantly after two AZD1222 doses compared with day 0 and with MenACWY recipients. Participants were mostly white British, with more females than males. The authors suggested clonal diversity may have been underestimated. CD4 TCRs associated with the vaccine covered the entire spike protein, and the dominant responses were in regions 160-218 and 743-854. Reportedly, close to half of the unique spike-specific TCRs recognized epitopes lying outside the regions that are mutated in the B.1.351 and B.1.1.7 variants.

The CDR3 regions of human TCRbeta chains were subjected to immunosequencing. Regarding the original processing steps: TCRs in the repertoires were compared against a reference library of SARS-CoV-2-specific TCRs that had been generated with the MIRA antigen-specificity platform. Breadth was defined as the fraction of unique TCRs that were SARS-CoV-2-associated, and depth was defined as the fraction of total T cells that were SARS-CoV-2-associated. Each spike-specific TCR was assigned to its reactive spike region and to a CD4 or CD8 class using the MIRA data. Log10-transformed breadth and depth values were compared by one-way ANOVA with Sidak's multiple comparisons tests. TCRdb obtained this table from immuneACCESS and retained in-frame rearrangements with V and J assigned. These tables miss some clones; where compared with another copy, unresolved V genes account for less than half of the shortfall, and the remainder is unexplained. V and J calls and clone size come straight from that table; D and trimming were deduced from the DNA. This sample has some 120,000 clones in its table, and around 88% of those were observed once. The ten most abundant clones make up about 10% of the sample.

Note on this clone: Its antigen target is currently unknown. One base away there is no much larger clone; base qualities are not given.

The intended sense of this specimen's time point label: baseline before first vaccination. Vaccinee samples came from UK trials COV001 and COV002, including a single-blind randomized controlled phase 2/3 trial of AZD1222 (ChAdOx1 nCoV-19) in healthy adults. For TCRbeta chain sequencing, PBMC samples from trial participants were taken at day 0 and at day 28 after the second dose. Trimming costs V 0 bases and J 0 bases, and their ends lie 6 bases apart. The germline V gene sets CDR1 to KGHSH and CDR2 to LQKENI. Spanning cysteine to phenylalanine, the CDR3 consists of 14 amino acids. Solely the CDR3 DNA is kept, with 42 bases framed from the first base.

The material sequenced was peripheral blood, taken on day 0 of AZD1222 vaccination. The source is an adult in good health. Recombination joined TRBV18 with TRBJ2-7; the D gene is possibly TRBD1 or TRBD2, each agreeing over 5 bases. The DNA is as follows: TGTGCCAGCTCACCACCGGGACCCTCCTACGAGCAGTACTTC. This is translated as CASSPPGPSYEQYF.